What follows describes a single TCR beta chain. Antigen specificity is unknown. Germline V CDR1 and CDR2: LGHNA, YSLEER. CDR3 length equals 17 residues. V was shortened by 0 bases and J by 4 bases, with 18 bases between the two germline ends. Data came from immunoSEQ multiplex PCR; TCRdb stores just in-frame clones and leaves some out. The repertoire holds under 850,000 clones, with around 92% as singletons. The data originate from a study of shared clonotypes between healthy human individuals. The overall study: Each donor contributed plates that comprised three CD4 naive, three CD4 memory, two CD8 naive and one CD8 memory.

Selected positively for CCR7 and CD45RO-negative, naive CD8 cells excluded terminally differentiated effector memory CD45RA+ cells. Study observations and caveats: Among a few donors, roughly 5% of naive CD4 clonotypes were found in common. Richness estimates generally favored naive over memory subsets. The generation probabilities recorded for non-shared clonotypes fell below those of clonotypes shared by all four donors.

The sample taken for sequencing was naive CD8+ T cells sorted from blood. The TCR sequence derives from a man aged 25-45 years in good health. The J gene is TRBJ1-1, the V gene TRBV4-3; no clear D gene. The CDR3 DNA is TGCGCCAGCAGCCAAGATTCTGTTATCCGGGGAGGCACTGAAGCTTTCTTT. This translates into CASSQDSVIRGGTEAFF.